This TCR beta chain was obtained from a study of vaccination effects on CD4 cells after COVID-19. As concerns this clone: What it binds is not known.

Culturing for more than eight days preceded CD4+ T cell isolation. A PCR test confirmed that the person had SARS-CoV-2 infection between March and December 2020. Cultures received IL-2 medium that replaced half the medium on days 3 and 7. Data came from immunoSEQ multiplex PCR; TCRdb stores just in-frame clones and leaves some out. The repertoire holds 50,000 to 70,000 clones, with about 69% as singletons. V was clipped by 4 bases and J by 7 bases; unmatched bases: 8. This CDR3 spans 16 amino acids. In germline, CDR1 is SGHKS, CDR2 YYEKEE (reference sequence). The clonotype comes from a human donor who had a prior SARS-CoV-2 infection. The source was CD4+ T cells from PBMCs cultured without peptide, collected before COVID-19 vaccination. The chain couples TRBV5-5 to TRBJ1-6; 10 bases are shared with TRBD1. CDR3 nucleotide sequence: TGTGCCAGCAGCCAAGTGGGACAGGGGATAAATTCACCCCTCCACTTT. Protein product: CASSQVGQGINSPLHF. The variable domain in full, with the rest retrieved from reference TRBV5-5 and TRBJ1-6, is DAGVTQSPTHLIKTRGQQVTLRCSPISGHKSVSWYQQVLGQGPQFIFQYYEKEERGRGNFPDRFSARQFPNYSSELNVNALLLGDSALYLCASSQVGQGINSPLHFGNGTRLTVT.